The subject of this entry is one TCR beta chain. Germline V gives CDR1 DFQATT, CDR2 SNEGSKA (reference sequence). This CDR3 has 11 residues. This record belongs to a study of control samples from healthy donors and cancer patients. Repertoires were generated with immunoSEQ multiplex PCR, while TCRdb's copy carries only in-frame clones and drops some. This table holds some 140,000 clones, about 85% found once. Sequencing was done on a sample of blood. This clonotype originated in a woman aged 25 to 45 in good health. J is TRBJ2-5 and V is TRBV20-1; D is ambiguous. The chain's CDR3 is CSTELQETQYF. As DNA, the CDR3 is TGCAGCACAGAACTCCAAGAGACCCAGTACTTC.